The rows below give T cell receptor beta chains drawn from one sample of a study of blood T cell repertoires in COVID-19. The table came from immunoSEQ multiplex PCR; TCRdb's copy has only in-frame clones and leaves some out. The sample holds 200,000 or so clones; 70% to 90% are singletons and the top ten take around 8.9%. Sequencing input: PBMCs or T cells enriched from blood (not recorded which). The receptors here all came from a woman between 18 and 29 years old who had recovered from COVID-19. Both conserved end residues are part of each CDR3. Fields, in order: J gene, D gene, V gene, clone size, CDR3 DNA, CDR3 protein. D genes are given only for firm matches. Clone sizes are given selectively: once, few, many, or a class where the clone is expanded.

j_gene: TRBJ1-5; d_gene: .; v_gene: TRBV2; abundance: .; CDR3nt: TGTGCCAGCACTAGACAGGGCAATCAGCCCCAGCATTTT; CDR3aa: CASTRQGNQPQHF
j_gene: TRBJ1-5; d_gene: .; v_gene: TRBV7-2; abundance: .; CDR3nt: TGTGCCAGCAGCTCAGGGCGGGGGTATAGCAATCAGCCCCAGCATTTT; CDR3aa: CASSSGRGYSNQPQHF
j_gene: TRBJ2-5; d_gene: TRBD2; v_gene: TRBV5-1; abundance: .; CDR3nt: TGCGCCAGCAGCTTGGCCCCAGCGGGGGGCCCCCCGTCCCAAGAGACCCAGTACTTC; CDR3aa: CASSLAPAGGPPSQETQYF
j_gene: TRBJ1-1; d_gene: TRBD1; v_gene: TRBV7-3; abundance: .; CDR3nt: TGTGCCAGCAGCCTCCGGGACAGGCTGGACACTGAAGCTTTCTTT; CDR3aa: CASSLRDRLDTEAFF
j_gene: TRBJ1-2; d_gene: TRBD1; v_gene: TRBV28; abundance: .; CDR3nt: TGTGCCAGCAGTCTAGGACAGGCACCCTACGCTAACTATGGCTACACCTTC; CDR3aa: CASSLGQAPYANYGYTF
j_gene: TRBJ2-7; d_gene: .; v_gene: TRBV13; abundance: .; CDR3nt: TGTGCCAGCAGCTTAGGGCGATTGGAGCAGTACTTC; CDR3aa: CASSLGRLEQYF
j_gene: TRBJ2-2; d_gene: TRBD1; v_gene: TRBV25-1; abundance: .; CDR3nt: TGTGCCAGCAGTGACCCCCGGACAGGGGGCACCGGGGAGCTGTTTTTT; CDR3aa: CASSDPRTGGTGELFF
j_gene: TRBJ2-1; d_gene: .; v_gene: TRBV5-1; abundance: .; CDR3nt: TGCGCCAGCAGCTTGTGGGACACCACCTACAATGAGCAGTTCTTC; CDR3aa: CASSLWDTTYNEQFF
j_gene: TRBJ1-5; d_gene: .; v_gene: TRBV5-1; abundance: .; CDR3nt: TGCGCCAGCAGCTTGGAATCCCGGGGAGTCGGGAGCAATCAGCCCCAGCATTTT; CDR3aa: CASSLESRGVGSNQPQHF
j_gene: TRBJ2-7; d_gene: .; v_gene: TRBV6-5; abundance: .; CDR3nt: TGTGCCAGCAGTCTCTATACCGAGCAGTACTTC; CDR3aa: CASSLYTEQYF
j_gene: TRBJ2-5; d_gene: TRBD2; v_gene: TRBV5-8; abundance: .; CDR3nt: TGTGCCAGCAGCTTGGATACAGCGGGGGGAGAGACCCAGTACTTC; CDR3aa: CASSLDTAGGETQYF
j_gene: TRBJ2-7; d_gene: TRBD1; v_gene: TRBV12-3/TRBV12-4; abundance: .; CDR3nt: TGTGCCAGCAGGGACAGGGAGTACGAGCAGTACTTC; CDR3aa: CASRDREYEQYF
j_gene: TRBJ2-2; d_gene: .; v_gene: TRBV12-3/TRBV12-4; abundance: .; CDR3nt: TGTGCCAGCACCGACACCGGGGAGCTGTTTTTT; CDR3aa: CASTDTGELFF
j_gene: TRBJ1-2; d_gene: .; v_gene: TRBV27; abundance: once; CDR3nt: TGTGCCAGCAGTTTATCGTCAGGTCAGGTGGGCGCTAACTATGGCTACACCTTC; CDR3aa: CASSLSSGQVGANYGYTF
j_gene: TRBJ1-1; d_gene: .; v_gene: TRBV29-1; abundance: once; CDR3nt: TGCAGCGTAAAGGACGAACGACAGATCCGGTACGAAGCTTTCTTT; CDR3aa: CSVKDERQIRYEAFF
j_gene: TRBJ2-7; d_gene: TRBD1; v_gene: TRBV6-6; abundance: .; CDR3nt: TGTGCCAGCAGCCCCGCCCGGGACAGGGTCTACGAGCAGTACTTC; CDR3aa: CASSPARDRVYEQYF
j_gene: TRBJ1-2; d_gene: .; v_gene: TRBV9; abundance: .; CDR3nt: TGTGCCAGCAGCGTAGATACTAACTATGGCTACACCTTC; CDR3aa: CASSVDTNYGYTF
j_gene: TRBJ1-1; d_gene: .; v_gene: TRBV6-5; abundance: .; CDR3nt: TGTGCCAGCAGTCGTGGGGCAGGGGTGAACACTGAAGCTTTCTTT; CDR3aa: CASSRGAGVNTEAFF
j_gene: TRBJ2-2; d_gene: .; v_gene: TRBV12-3/TRBV12-4; abundance: .; CDR3nt: TGTGCCAGCAGAGAGCGGGACACCGGGGAGCTGTTTTTT; CDR3aa: CASRERDTGELFF
j_gene: TRBJ2-1; d_gene: TRBD2; v_gene: TRBV30; abundance: .; CDR3nt: TGTGCCTGGAGTGCCCCCAGCGGGGGGGCTAATGAGCAGTTCTTC; CDR3aa: CAWSAPSGGANEQFF
j_gene: TRBJ1-5; d_gene: .; v_gene: TRBV12-3/TRBV12-4; abundance: .; CDR3nt: TGTGCCAGCAGTTTTGGGGGCCCTAGGCCCCAGCATTTT; CDR3aa: CASSFGGPRPQHF
j_gene: TRBJ1-5; d_gene: .; v_gene: TRBV29-1; abundance: .; CDR3nt: TGCAGCGTTTGGACCGGGGAGCATGGTCAGCCCCAGCATTTT; CDR3aa: CSVWTGEHGQPQHF
j_gene: TRBJ2-2; d_gene: .; v_gene: TRBV27; abundance: .; CDR3nt: TGTGCCAGCACGGGTAGCGACACCGGGGAGCTGTTTTTT; CDR3aa: CASTGSDTGELFF
j_gene: TRBJ2-1; d_gene: .; v_gene: TRBV30; abundance: .; CDR3nt: TGTGCCTGGACCCCGGGGGGCGGGGGCTGGGGTGAGCAGTTCTTC; CDR3aa: CAWTPGGGGWGEQFF
j_gene: TRBJ1-4; d_gene: .; v_gene: TRBV11-2; abundance: .; CDR3nt: TGTGCCAGCAGTACCATGGTGGAGAATGAAAAACTGTTTTTT; CDR3aa: CASSTMVENEKLFF
j_gene: TRBJ2-7; d_gene: .; v_gene: TRBV5-4; abundance: .; CDR3nt: TGTGCCAGCCGAGGGTCCTCCGTCGCCTACGAGCAGTACTTC; CDR3aa: CASRGSSVAYEQYF
j_gene: TRBJ1-5; d_gene: .; v_gene: TRBV28; abundance: .; CDR3nt: TGTGCCAGCACGGGAACGAGTCAGCCCCAGCATTTT; CDR3aa: CASTGTSQPQHF
j_gene: TRBJ2-7; d_gene: TRBD2; v_gene: TRBV24-1; abundance: .; CDR3nt: TGTGCCACCAGTGACCCGGGGAGGGGCGAGCAGTACTTC; CDR3aa: CATSDPGRGEQYF
j_gene: TRBJ1-2; d_gene: .; v_gene: TRBV27; abundance: .; CDR3nt: TGTGCCAGCAGTACCGACAGGTACTATGGCTACACCTTC; CDR3aa: CASSTDRYYGYTF
j_gene: TRBJ2-5; d_gene: TRBD1; v_gene: TRBV5-6; abundance: .; CDR3nt: TGTGCCAGCAGCGTCCAGGGGGTAAGACAAGAGACCCAGTACTTC; CDR3aa: CASSVQGVRQETQYF
j_gene: TRBJ2-1; d_gene: TRBD2; v_gene: TRBV3-1/TRBV3-2; abundance: once; CDR3nt: TGTGCCAGCAGCCATTCTAGCGGGGGGGCCTACAATGAGCAGTTCTTC; CDR3aa: CASSHSSGGAYNEQFF
j_gene: TRBJ2-7; d_gene: .; v_gene: TRBV6-2/TRBV6-3; abundance: .; CDR3nt: TGTGCCAGCAGTTACTTCCTAGACTCCACCTACGAGCAGTACTTC; CDR3aa: CASSYFLDSTYEQYF
j_gene: TRBJ1-6; d_gene: TRBD1; v_gene: TRBV2; abundance: .; CDR3nt: TGTGCCAGCAGGATTTCAGGGACAGCAAATTCACCCCTCCACTTT; CDR3aa: CASRISGTANSPLHF
j_gene: TRBJ2-2; d_gene: TRBD1; v_gene: TRBV6-5; abundance: once; CDR3nt: TGTGCCAGCAGCAGGACAGGGGCGATCGGGGAGCTGTTTTTT; CDR3aa: CASSRTGAIGELFF
j_gene: TRBJ1-2; d_gene: .; v_gene: TRBV28; abundance: .; CDR3nt: TGTGCCAGCGAGGGACACCAAAGGGCTAACTATGGCTACACCTTC; CDR3aa: CASEGHQRANYGYTF
j_gene: TRBJ1-6; d_gene: .; v_gene: TRBV24-1; abundance: once; CDR3nt: TGTGCCACCAGTGATGCTGACAGTTACTCACCCCTCCACTTT; CDR3aa: CATSDADSYSPLHF
j_gene: TRBJ1-2; d_gene: TRBD1; v_gene: TRBV9; abundance: .; CDR3nt: TGTGCCAGCAGCGTAGAAGGGACAGGGGCCGGCGGCTACACCTTC; CDR3aa: CASSVEGTGAGGYTF
j_gene: TRBJ2-3; d_gene: .; v_gene: TRBV24-1; abundance: .; CDR3nt: TGTGCCACCAGTGAGGTTGACAGAGGATTCACAGATACGCAGTATTTT; CDR3aa: CATSEVDRGFTDTQYF
j_gene: TRBJ1-5; d_gene: .; v_gene: TRBV4-1; abundance: .; CDR3nt: TGCGCCAGCAGCCAAAAGGGACTGAGTGATCAGCCCCAGCATTTT; CDR3aa: CASSQKGLSDQPQHF
j_gene: TRBJ1-1; d_gene: TRBD1; v_gene: TRBV12-5; abundance: .; CDR3nt: TGTGCTAGTGTCTTCCCGGAGACAGGGTTCGCCACTGAAGCTTTCTTT; CDR3aa: CASVFPETGFATEAFF
j_gene: TRBJ2-1; d_gene: TRBD1; v_gene: TRBV7-9; abundance: .; CDR3nt: TGTGCCAGCAGCTTAAGGGGGCCTGGGACCTACAATGAGCAGTTCTTC; CDR3aa: CASSLRGPGTYNEQFF
j_gene: TRBJ1-1; d_gene: TRBD1; v_gene: TRBV11-2; abundance: .; CDR3nt: TGTGCCAGCAGCTTAGCCGCTGGGGGCAGGGGGGAAGGTAAAGCTTTCTTT; CDR3aa: CASSLAAGGRGEGKAFF
j_gene: TRBJ2-7; d_gene: .; v_gene: TRBV7-9; abundance: .; CDR3nt: TGTGCCAGCAGCAATTTCCAGGGTCTATACGAGCAGTACTTC; CDR3aa: CASSNFQGLYEQYF
j_gene: TRBJ2-7; d_gene: TRBD1; v_gene: TRBV6-5; abundance: .; CDR3nt: TGTGCCAGCAGTTACGAGGGGGCGATTTGGGACGAGCAGTACTTC; CDR3aa: CASSYEGAIWDEQYF